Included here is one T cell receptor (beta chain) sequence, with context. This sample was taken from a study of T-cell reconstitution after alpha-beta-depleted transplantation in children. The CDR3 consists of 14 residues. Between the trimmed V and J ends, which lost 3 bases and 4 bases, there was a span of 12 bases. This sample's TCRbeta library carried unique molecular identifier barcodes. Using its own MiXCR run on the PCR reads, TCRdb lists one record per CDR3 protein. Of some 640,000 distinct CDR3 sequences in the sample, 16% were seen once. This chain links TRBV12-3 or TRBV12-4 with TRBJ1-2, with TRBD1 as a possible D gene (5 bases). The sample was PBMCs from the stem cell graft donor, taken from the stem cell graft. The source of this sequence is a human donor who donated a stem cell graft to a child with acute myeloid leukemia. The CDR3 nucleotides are TGTGCCAGCAGTTTTCTCCCGGACACCTATGGCTACACCTTC. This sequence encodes CASSFLPDTYGYTF.